This passage covers 21 T cell receptor beta chains from one sample sequenced in a study of T-cell memory formation after mild COVID-19. TCRdb re-called the 5' RACE reads with MiXCR, one entry per CDR3 protein. This sample has around 370,000 distinct CDR3 sequences, with 21% found just once. The sample taken for sequencing was PBMCs or a T cell subset sorted from them (not recorded which). These receptors were obtained from an adult woman who had mild COVID-19 (a few samples of this study predate the infection). Cell type and time point are not known.

This clonotype was counted many times. CDR3 nucleotide sequence: TGTGCCAGCAGCGTCGGGACAGGCGGAGATACGCAGTATTTT. Translation gives CASSVGTGGDTQYF. J is TRBJ2-3 and V is TRBV7-2; 8 bases are shared with TRBD1. This CDR3 contains 14 residues. The trim removed 5 bases at V and 5 bases at J, leaving 6 bases unmatched. Germline V gives CDR1 SGHTA, CDR2 FQGNSA.

This clonotype has just a few counts. This chain connects TRBV5-1 to TRBJ1-5; no reliable D call. V gave up 0 bases and J gave up 0 bases, with 10 bases separating them. CDR1 is SGHRS, CDR2 YFSETQ, per germline. The CDR3 is 16 residues long. CDR3 region: CASSLGVIYSNQPQHF. The CDR3 coding sequence is TGCGCCAGCAGCTTGGGGGTAATATATAGCAATCAGCCCCAGCATTTT. The full variable domain, in which reference TRBV5-1 and TRBJ1-5 provide the parts outside the CDR3, is KAGVTQTPRYLIKTRGQQVTLSCSPISGHRSVSWYQQTPGQGLQFLFEYFSETQRNKGNFPGRFSGRQFSNSRSEMNVSTLELGDSALYLCASSLGVIYSNQPQHFGDGTRLSIL.

This clonotype was counted between two and nine times. This chain links TRBV29-1 with TRBJ2-7; D perhaps matches TRBD2 (6 bases). Germline values: CDR1 SQVTM, CDR2 ANQGSEA. The CDR3 totals 14 residues. The V and J ends lost 4 bases and 6 bases respectively, with 19 bases between them. DNA of the CDR3: TGCAGCGTTGTTAGAGGACGGGTCGGGGGCGAGCAGTACTTC. Translating gives CSVVRGRVGGEQYF.

This clonotype appeared many times. The V call is TRBV5-1, the J call TRBJ2-4, with 7 bases fitting TRBD1. Germline CDR1 reads SGHRS; CDR2 reads YFSETQ. J gave up 6 bases and V 2 bases, and 5 bases lay outside the gene matches. The CDR3 is made up of 14 amino acids. Here the CDR3 DNA reads TGCGCCAGCAGCTTCAGGGGGACGGGAAACATTCAGTACTTC. As protein: CASSFRGTGNIQYF. The complete variable domain, with remaining parts taken from reference TRBV5-1 and TRBJ2-4, reads KAGVTQTPRYLIKTRGQQVTLSCSPISGHRSVSWYQQTPGQGLQFLFEYFSETQRNKGNFPGRFSGRQFSNSRSEMNVSTLELGDSALYLCASSFRGTGNIQYFGAGTRLSVL.

This clonotype was seen a handful of times. V usage is TRBV5-1 and J usage is TRBJ1-4; D may be TRBD1 (6 bases). Germline CDR1 is SGHRS and CDR2 is YFSETQ. Trimming stripped 4 bases from V and 8 bases from J, with 15 bases between. CDR3 length: 14 residues. CDR3 nucleotides: TGCGCCAGCAGCCAGGACAGAGGGGACGAAAAACTGTTTTTT. Translation gives CASSQDRGDEKLFF.

This clonotype has only a few counts. The genes are TRBV6-1 and TRBJ2-7; 9 nucleotides line up with TRBD2. V trimming: 3 bases; J trimming: 3 bases; junction bases outside the gene matches: 9. The length of the CDR3 is 16 residues. The germline V gene encodes CDR1 MNHNS and CDR2 SASEGT. CDR3 in amino acids: CASSDTWRGGIYEQYF. The CDR3 DNA sequence: TGTGCCAGCAGTGATACTTGGCGGGGGGGCATCTACGAGCAGTACTTC.

The chain couples TRBV7-3 to TRBJ2-3, with a tentative D call TRBD2 (5 bases). The V end lost 0 bases, the J end lost 4 bases, and 14 bases lay between the germline ends. Germline V gives CDR1 SGHTA, CDR2 FQGTGA. CDR3 length: 16 residues. In nucleotides, the CDR3 is TGTGCCAGCAGCTTAACGACGGGAAGGGTAGCAGATACGCAGTATTTT. It translates to CASSLTTGRVADTQYF. Full variable domain (rest looked up from reference TRBV7-3 and TRBJ2-3): GAGVSQTPSNKVTEKGKYVELRCDPISGHTALYWYRQSLGQGPEFLIYFQGTGAADDSGLPNDRFFAVRPEGSVSTLKIQRTERGDSAVYLCASSLTTGRVADTQYFGPGTRLTVL.

This clonotype was seen ten or more times. The J gene is TRBJ2-1, the V gene TRBV4-1, with 10 bases fitting TRBD2. With 4 bases clipped from V and 4 bases from J, the junction kept 4 bases outside the gene matches. This CDR3 has 15 amino acids. Germline V gives CDR1 MGHRA, CDR2 YSYEKL. In DNA, the CDR3 is TGCGCCAGCAGCCCTAGCGGGGGTCCGTACAATGAGCAGTTCTTC. Amino acid sequence: CASSPSGGPYNEQFF.

V is TRBV9 and J is TRBJ2-1, with D perhaps matching TRBD2 (5 bases). Germline lookup yields CDR1 SGDLS and CDR2 YYNGEE. With 3 bases removed from V and 0 bases from J, the gap between germline ends came to 10 bases. CDR3 length: 15 amino acids. For the CDR3, the DNA is TGTGCCAGCAGCGACCGGGAAAGCTCCTACAATGAGCAGTTCTTC. It specifies CASSDRESSYNEQFF.

V and J are TRBV19 and TRBJ1-2, with D tentatively TRBD1 (5 bases). The CDR3 runs 12 residues. V was clipped by 6 bases and J by 6 bases, with 11 bases between them. Germline V CDR1 and CDR2: LNHDA, SQIVND (reference sequence). CDR3 DNA: TGTGCCAGTAGCCTCAGGGTCGATGGCTACACCTTC. Its protein is CASSLRVDGYTF.

Ten or more counts support this clonotype. The chain couples TRBV5-1 to TRBJ2-1; the match to TRBD2 covers 12 bases. The junction had 16 bases not matched to a gene; V was cut back by 4 bases and J by 8 bases. The CDR3 runs to 18 residues. The V gene's germline CDR1 is SGHRS and CDR2 YFSETQ. CDR3 region: CASSPKVASGGAGYEQFF. CDR3 sequence (DNA): TGCGCCAGCAGCCCGAAGGTAGCTAGCGGGGGGGCCGGCTATGAGCAGTTCTTC.

The gene calls are TRBV2 and TRBJ2-5, with D unresolved. V lost 5 bases, J lost 5 bases, and 12 bases lay in between. This CDR3 spans 13 amino acids. Germline loops: CDR1 SNHLY, CDR2 FYNNEI. CDR3 loop: CASSPDSSETQYF. The DNA of the CDR3 is TGTGCCAGCAGTCCCGACTCCTCGGAGACCCAGTACTTC.

This chain uses TRBV7-2 with TRBJ2-1; D is perhaps TRBD2 (6 bases). The CDR3 is 14 residues long. The germline V gene encodes CDR1 SGHTA and CDR2 FQGNSA. Deletions cut 5 bases from V and 8 bases from J, with 16 bases between. The CDR3 sequence: CASSTTWLAHEQFF. CDR3 sequence (DNA): TGTGCCAGCAGCACCACCTGGCTAGCGCATGAGCAGTTCTTC.

V and J are TRBV6-1 and TRBJ1-1; D might be TRBD1 (6 bases). The CDR3 consists of 14 residues. Germline loops: CDR1 MNHNS, CDR2 SASEGT. Trimming pared 6 bases from V and 3 bases from J, leaving 14 bases between. The CDR3 DNA reads TGTGCCAGCAGCAATAAAGGGGGGCACACTGAAGCTTTCTTT. Protein sequence: CASSNKGGHTEAFF.

A few counts support this clonotype. This chain connects TRBV5-1 to TRBJ2-5, with D unresolved. Germline values: CDR1 SGHRS, CDR2 YFSETQ. The V end lost 0 bases, the J end lost 4 bases, and 13 bases lay between the germline ends. The CDR3 consists of 15 residues. This CDR3 reads CASSLALVGPETQYF. DNA for the CDR3: TGCGCCAGCAGCTTGGCTCTAGTGGGCCCAGAGACCCAGTACTTC. The full variable domain, with the rest looked up from reference TRBV5-1 and TRBJ2-5, is KAGVTQTPRYLIKTRGQQVTLSCSPISGHRSVSWYQQTPGQGLQFLFEYFSETQRNKGNFPGRFSGRQFSNSRSEMNVSTLELGDSALYLCASSLALVGPETQYFGPGTRLLVL.

V usage is TRBV6-5 and J usage is TRBJ2-3, with D maybe TRBD2 (5 bases). CDR1 MNHEY and CDR2 SVGAGI come from the germline V gene. V lost 7 bases, J lost 1 base, and 6 bases lay in between. The CDR3 consists of 12 residues. The CDR3, as DNA: TGTGCCAGCAAGGGAGGCACAGATACGCAGTATTTT. Residues: CASKGGTDTQYF.

A few counts support this clonotype. The genes are TRBV12-3 or TRBV12-4 and TRBJ2-7; the D gene is possibly TRBD1 (7 bases). The CDR3 spans 15 residues. Trimming removed 6 bases at V and 2 bases at J, with 17 bases between. The CDR3: CASSAPRDSPYEQYF. CDR3 nucleotide sequence: TGTGCCAGCAGCGCACCGCGGGACAGCCCCTACGAGCAGTACTTC.

Only a few counts were recorded for this clonotype. The chain employs TRBV7-9 and TRBJ2-7; TRBD1 might be the D (6 bases). The CDR3 length is 14 residues. CDR1 is SEHNR and CDR2 is FQNEAQ in the germline V gene (reference sequence). Trimming took off 3 bases at V and 0 bases at J, with 9 bases between the two ends. The CDR3 DNA sequence: TGTGCCAGCAGCTTGACAGGCGGCTCCTACGAGCAGTACTTC. Amino acids: CASSLTGGSYEQYF.

The chain recombines TRBV9 with TRBJ2-1; D uncertain. V was shortened by 2 bases and J by 3 bases, with 6 bases between the two germline ends. Per the germline V gene, CDR1 is SGDLS and CDR2 is YYNGEE. The CDR3 is made up of 13 amino acids. CDR3 sequence reads: CASSVAGYNEQFF. The CDR3 DNA reads as TGTGCCAGCAGCGTTGCTGGCTACAATGAGCAGTTCTTC.

The chain couples TRBV15 to TRBJ2-7; the match to TRBD2 covers 13 bases. The CDR3 runs 16 residues. Trimming took 3 bases from V and 9 from J; bases not matched to a gene: 11. Germline loops: CDR1 LNHNV, CDR2 YYDKDF (reference sequence). The CDR3 DNA reads as TGTGCCACCAGCAGTGAAACTGGACTAGCGGGGGCCTTGCAGTACTTC. Protein product: CATSSETGLAGALQYF.

This clonotype has only a few counts. The chain couples TRBV9 to TRBJ1-1, with TRBD1 as a possible D gene (6 bases). Germline lookup yields CDR1 SGDLS and CDR2 YYNGEE. The V end was cut by 3 bases, the J end by 1 base, with 13 bases between. The CDR3 has 15 residues. CDR3 DNA sequence: TGTGCCAGCAGCGGAGAGGGACACCAGAACACTGAAGCTTTCTTT. It codes for CASSGEGHQNTEAFF.